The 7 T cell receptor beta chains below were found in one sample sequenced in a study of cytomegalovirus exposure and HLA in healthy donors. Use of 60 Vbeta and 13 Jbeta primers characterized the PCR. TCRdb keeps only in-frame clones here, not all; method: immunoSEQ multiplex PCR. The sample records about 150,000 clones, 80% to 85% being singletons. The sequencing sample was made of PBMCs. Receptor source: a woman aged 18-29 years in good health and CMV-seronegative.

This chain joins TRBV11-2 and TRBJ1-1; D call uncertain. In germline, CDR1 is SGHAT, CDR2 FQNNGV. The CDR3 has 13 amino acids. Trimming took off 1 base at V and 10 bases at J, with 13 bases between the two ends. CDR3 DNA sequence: TGTGCCAGCAGCTTAGGGGCCGGGGTTTCAGCTTTCTTT. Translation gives CASSLGAGVSAFF.

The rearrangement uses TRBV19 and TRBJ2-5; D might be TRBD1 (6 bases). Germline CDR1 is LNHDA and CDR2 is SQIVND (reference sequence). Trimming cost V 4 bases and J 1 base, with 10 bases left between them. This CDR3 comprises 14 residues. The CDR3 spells CASSKGQLQETQYF. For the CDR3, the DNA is TGTGCCAGTAGTAAAGGACAGCTCCAAGAGACCCAGTACTTC.

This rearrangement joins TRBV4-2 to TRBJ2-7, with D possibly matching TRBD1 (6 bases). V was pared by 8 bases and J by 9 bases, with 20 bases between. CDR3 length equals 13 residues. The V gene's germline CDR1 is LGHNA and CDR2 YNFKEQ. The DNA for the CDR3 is TGTGCCAGCGGCTCGCAGGGGACCAGGGGGCAGTACTTC. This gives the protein CASGSQGTRGQYF.

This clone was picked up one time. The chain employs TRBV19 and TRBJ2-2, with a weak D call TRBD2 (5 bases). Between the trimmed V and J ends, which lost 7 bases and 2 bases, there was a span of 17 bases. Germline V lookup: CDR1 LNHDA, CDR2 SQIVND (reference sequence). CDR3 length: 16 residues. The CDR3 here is CASTLPGRPNTGELFF. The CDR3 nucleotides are TGTGCCAGTACCCTCCCGGGAAGACCAAACACCGGGGAGCTGTTTTTT. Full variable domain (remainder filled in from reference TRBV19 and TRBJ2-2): DGGITQSPKYLFRKEGQNVTLSCEQNLNHDAMYWYRQDPGQGLRLIYYSQIVNDFQKGDIAEGYSVSREKKESFPLTVTSAQKNPTAFYLCASTLPGRPNTGELFFGEGSRLTVL.

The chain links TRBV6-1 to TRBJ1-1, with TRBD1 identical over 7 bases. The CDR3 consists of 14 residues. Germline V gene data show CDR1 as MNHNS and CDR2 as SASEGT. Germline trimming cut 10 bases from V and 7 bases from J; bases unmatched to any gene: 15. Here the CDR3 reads CAITPTGSLLEAFF. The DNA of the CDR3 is TGTGCCATTACACCGACAGGGTCCCTTCTTGAAGCTTTCTTT.

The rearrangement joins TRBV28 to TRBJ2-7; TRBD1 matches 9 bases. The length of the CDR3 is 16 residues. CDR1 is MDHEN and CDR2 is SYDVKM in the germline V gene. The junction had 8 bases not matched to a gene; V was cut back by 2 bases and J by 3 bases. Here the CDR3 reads CASSLGGTGNFYEQYF. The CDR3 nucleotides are TGTGCCAGCAGTTTAGGCGGGACAGGGAATTTCTACGAGCAGTACTTC. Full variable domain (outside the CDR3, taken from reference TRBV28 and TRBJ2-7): DVKVTQSSRYLVKRTGEKVFLECVQDMDHENMFWYRQDPGLGLRLIYFSYDVKMKEKGDIPEGYSVSREKKERFSLILESASTNQTSMYLCASSLGGTGNFYEQYFGPGTRLTVT.

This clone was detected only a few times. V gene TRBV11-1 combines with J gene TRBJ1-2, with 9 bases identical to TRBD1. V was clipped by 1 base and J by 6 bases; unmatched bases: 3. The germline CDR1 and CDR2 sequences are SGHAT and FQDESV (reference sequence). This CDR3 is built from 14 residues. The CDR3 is CASSLGGTGHGYTF. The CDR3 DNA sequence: TGTGCCAGCAGCTTAGGAGGGACAGGGCATGGCTACACCTTC. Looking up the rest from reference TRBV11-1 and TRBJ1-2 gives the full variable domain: EAEVAQSPRYKITEKSQAVAFWCDPISGHATLYWYRQILGQGPELLVQFQDESVVDDSQLPKDRFSAERLKGVDSTLKIQPAELGDSAMYLCASSLGGTGHGYTFGSGTRLTVV.